This T cell receptor (beta chain) was captured in a study of T cell responses to AZD1222 COVID-19 vaccine. The study, taken as a whole, reports: Among the donors, most were white British and more were female, and clonal diversity was possibly underestimated. No day 14 peak samples; only post-peak repertoires were characterized.

The table came from immunoSEQ multiplex PCR; TCRdb's copy has only in-frame clones and leaves some out. The sample comprises 110,000 to 150,000 clones, 70% to 90% of which are singletons, and around 8% rests with the top ten. Comment on this clone: Its antigen is unknown.

The CDR3 covers 15 residues. Germline CDR1 reads SGHTA; CDR2 reads FQGNSA. V shed 5 bases, J shed 2 bases, and the junction held 6 bases outside the gene matches. The specimen comprised peripheral blood, sampled on day 0 of AZD1222 vaccination. The rearrangement joins TRBV7-2 to TRBJ2-1; 7 nucleotides agree with TRBD2. This sequence was found in an adult in good health. The CDR3 is CASSPERGPYNEQFF. In DNA form, the CDR3 reads TGTGCCAGCAGCCCCGAGCGGGGTCCCTACAATGAGCAGTTCTTC.